The rows below give T cell receptor beta chains drawn from one sample of a study of CD8 T cells in Susac syndrome. Via MiXCR, TCRdb re-called the immunoSEQ multiplex PCR reads, giving one row per CDR3 protein. The table shows about 210,000 distinct CDR3 sequences, with about 94% occurring only once. The material sequenced was CD4+ T cells from PBMCs. The receptors stem from a human donor with Susac syndrome. CDR3s include the opening cysteine and the closing phenylalanine or tryptophan. Fields, in order: D gene, V gene, CDR3 protein. The D gene is left open where the match is weak.

- TRBV3-1 CASSQSREGKAFF
- TRBV20-1 CSARQGNEDTGELFF
- TRBV20-1 CSASMGSDYGYTF
- TRBV25-1 CASTGYNEQFF
- TRBV27 CASSLSAGNSYNQPQHF
- TRBV14 CASSQEPLQGYTF
- TRBV18 CASSPPLGGANVLTF
- TRBV28 CASSLNPAEQYF
TRBD1 TRBV12-3/TRBV12-4 CATRGQFYRGQEYTDTQYF
- TRBV19 CASSIDGAYNEQFF
TRBD2 TRBV7-3 CASSLNGGGEPGDTQYF
TRBD1 TRBV11-2 CASSSTGGLQPQHF
- TRBV9 CASSVAGWGELNEQFF
- TRBV30 CAWSVPGLIHLETQYF
- TRBV2 CASSDEGRSSGNTIYF
TRBD1 TRBV7-2 CASSPQGQGGYNEQFF
- TRBV6-2/TRBV6-3 CASSSPGVNEQFF
- TRBV20-1 CSATPRTENYGYTF
TRBD2 TRBV20-1 CSAPTSDNTQYF
TRBD1 TRBV7-2 CASSLGRTGGNSPLHF